What follows are 6 T cell receptor beta chains derived from one specimen sequenced in a study of T cells in Graves' hyperthyroidism and ophthalmopathy. From RNA transcripts, TCR beta CDR3 regions were amplified. HTBI primers were the set used in a first-round RT-PCR of the TCR CDR3. MiXCR, applied by TCRdb to the multiplex PCR reads, yields one record per CDR3 protein. Of about 380,000 distinct CDR3 sequences listed, over 11% are singletons. Sequencing was done on a sample of blood. The origin of the receptors is a woman between 55 and 75 years old with Graves' hyperthyroidism.

In this sample, this clonotype turned up a few times. J is TRBJ2-1 and V is TRBV20-1; 8 positions match TRBD2. The V gene's germline CDR1 is DFQATT and CDR2 SNEGSKA (reference sequence). V lost 0 bases to trimming and J lost 8 bases; unmatched junction nucleotides: 9. This CDR3 is built from 15 residues. CDR3 sequence (DNA): TGCAGTGCTAGAGATACCCGGGAGGGCAAGGATGAGCAGTTCTTC. Its translation: CSARDTREGKDEQFF.

This clonotype came up a few times. The V gene is TRBV7-9, the J gene TRBJ2-3; 8 positions agree with TRBD2. CDR3 length: 14 amino acids. With V trimmed by 5 bases and J by 6 bases, 7 bases remained unmatched. The V gene's germline CDR1 is SEHNR and CDR2 FQNEAQ (reference sequence). As DNA, the CDR3 is TGTGCCAGCAGCAGATCGACTAGCGCCGATACGCAGTATTTT. As protein: CASSRSTSADTQYF. The variable domain in full, completed from reference TRBV7-9 and TRBJ2-3, reads DTGVSQNPRHKITKRGQNVTFRCDPISEHNRLYWYRQTLGQGPEFLTYFQNEAQLEKSRLLSDRFSAERPKGSFSTLEIQRTEQGDSAMYLCASSRSTSADTQYFGPGTRLTVL.

This clonotype occurred many times. The CDR3 reads CASSEQSNTEAFF. The DNA of the CDR3 is TGTGCCAGCAGTGAACAGTCGAACACTGAAGCTTTCTTT. The chain couples TRBV6-1 to TRBJ1-1, with no clear D. This CDR3 contains 13 residues. The germline V gene has CDR1 MNHNS and CDR2 SASEGT. Trimming shortened V by 2 bases and J by 1 base, and 5 bases separated the two germline ends.

This clonotype occurred a few times. The gene calls are TRBV12-3 or TRBV12-4 and TRBJ1-1; no reliable D call. The CDR3 is 12 residues long. The V and J ends lost 6 bases and 6 bases respectively, with 11 bases between them. CDR3 in DNA: TGTGCCAGCAGAATCACTGGAGCTGAAGCTTTCTTT. Translation gives CASRITGAEAFF.

Many counts were recorded for this clonotype. The chain uses TRBV28 and TRBJ1-1, with D maybe TRBD1 (6 bases). This CDR3 contains 12 residues. Germline V CDR1 and CDR2: MDHEN, SYDVKM. Trimming took off 3 bases at V and 11 bases at J, with 13 bases between the two ends. The CDR3 region has the DNA TGTGCCAGCAGTTTCCCTCGGGGGCTCGCTTTCTTT. Its translation is CASSFPRGLAFF.

There are many counts of this clonotype. This rearrangement joins TRBV6-1 to TRBJ1-4; weak D call: TRBD1 (5 bases). The CDR3 runs to 15 residues. Trimming took off 2 bases at V and 8 bases at J, with 15 bases between the two ends. CDR1 and CDR2 from the germline V gene are MNHNS and SASEGT. The CDR3 DNA reads as TGTGCCAGCAGTGAATATGAGGTTGGGGGAGAAAAACTGTTTTTT. Translated: CASSEYEVGGEKLFF.